The source of this TCR beta chain is a study of blood T cells in healthy people across ages. This clonotype was picked up a small number of times. The CDR3 covers 15 residues. CDR1 is SGHRS and CDR2 is YFSETQ in the germline V gene. A second roughly 6 to 12 cycle PCR used barcoded and J-beta primers. Using its own MiXCR run on the 5' RACE reads, TCRdb lists one record per CDR3 protein. The sample has around 1,000,000 distinct CDR3 sequences; 20% to 25% are singletons. In addition, the sample was reused for a study of T cells of mothers and their children.

This TCR was recovered from a girl aged 2-10 years in good health. The V call is TRBV5-1, the J call TRBJ2-5; possibly TRBD2 for D (6 bases). The closer fit of TRBJ2-7 to the DNA end suggests the J call may be wrong. Sequencing used blood. CDR3 in DNA: TGCGCCAGCAGCTTGGAGCTGGGGGGCTCCTACGAGCAGTACTTC. Its protein product is CASSLELGGSYEQYF.